The 27 T cell receptor beta chains below were found in one sample sequenced in a study of CD8+ T cells in alopecia areata. Regarding treatment: oral pan-JAK inhibitor, 5-10 mg twice daily. The authors extracted RNA and reverse transcribed it into cDNA as the sequencing template. Using immunoSEQ multiplex PCR, the repertoire was profiled, and TCRdb retains in-frame clones only, with some absent. There are under 350,000 clones in the sample; roughly 60% occur only once, and under 2% lies in the top ten. Sequencing was performed on CD4+ T cells sorted from blood, taken at week 24, from a patient treated with tofacitinib. These receptors were taken from a human donor with alopecia areata.

The rearrangement uses TRBV30 and TRBJ2-5; possibly TRBD1 for D (5 bases). The CDR3 consists of 14 residues. V lost 0 bases, J lost 1 base, and 9 bases lay in between. The germline V gene has CDR1 GTSNPN and CDR2 SVGIG (reference sequence). The CDR3 here is CAWSVMQGQETQYF. In nucleotides, the CDR3 is TGTGCCTGGAGTGTAATGCAGGGCCAAGAGACCCAGTACTTC.

The chain couples TRBV5-1 to TRBJ2-1; D perhaps matches TRBD2 (6 bases). V lost 5 bases and J 0 bases, leaving 18 bases between the germline ends. The CDR3 has 17 amino acids. CDR1 is SGHRS, CDR2 YFSETQ, per germline. In nucleotides, the CDR3 is TGCGCCAGCAGTCCCGGGGCGGGACCTAGCTCCTACAATGAGCAGTTCTTC. This translates into CASSPGAGPSSYNEQFF. The full variable domain, its missing parts supplied by reference TRBV5-1 and TRBJ2-1, is KAGVTQTPRYLIKTRGQQVTLSCSPISGHRSVSWYQQTPGQGLQFLFEYFSETQRNKGNFPGRFSGRQFSNSRSEMNVSTLELGDSALYLCASSPGAGPSSYNEQFFGPGTRLTVL.

The genes are TRBV29-1 and TRBJ1-4, with unresolved D. Germline CDR1 is SQVTM and CDR2 is ANQGSEA. CDR3 length: 14 amino acids. The V end was cut by 7 bases, the J end by 0 bases, with 12 bases between. The CDR3 DNA is TGCAGCGGAGGTGGCTCGGCAACTAATGAAAAACTGTTTTTT. Its protein product is CSGGGSATNEKLFF.

The gene calls are TRBV14 and TRBJ2-5; a weak D match, TRBD2 (6 bases). Per germline, CDR1 SGHDN and CDR2 FVKESK. V lost 1 base and J lost 5, with 11 bases in between. The CDR3 runs to 14 residues. The CDR3 sequence is CASSQAGGAETQYF. The CDR3 nucleotides are TGTGCCAGCAGCCAAGCAGGCGGGGCGGAGACCCAGTACTTC.

This clone was observed a few times. The DNA for the CDR3 is TGTGCCAGCAGCCGTAGCGGGGCTGACAATGAGCAGTTCTTC. As protein: CASSRSGADNEQFF. This chain links TRBV7-9 with TRBJ2-1, with 8 bases aligning to TRBD2. The CDR3 totals 14 residues. Germline values: CDR1 SEHNR, CDR2 FQNEAQ (reference sequence). J was trimmed by 5 bases and V by 5 bases; bases with no gene match: 5.

This clone was recorded once. The chain joins TRBV7-2 to TRBJ1-2; possible D gene TRBD1, 5 bases. CDR3 length: 14 residues. Germline CDR1 is SGHTA and CDR2 is FQGNSA. V was shortened by 1 base and J by 8 bases, with 14 bases between the two germline ends. This chain's CDR3 is CASSLGGNNRGYTF. Written as DNA, the CDR3 is TGTGCCAGCAGCTTAGGGGGGAACAACCGAGGCTACACCTTC.

This clone was found a few times. The chain uses TRBV11-1 and TRBJ2-1, with D perhaps matching TRBD2 (7 bases). Germline V gene data show CDR1 as SGHAT and CDR2 as FQDESV (reference sequence). The CDR3 has 17 residues. V was trimmed by 5 bases and J by 2 bases, leaving 19 bases between them. CDR3 in amino acids: CASSQGRGAIPYNEQFF. CDR3 nucleotides: TGTGCCAGCAGCCAGGGGAGGGGGGCTATACCCTACAATGAGCAGTTCTTC.

The rearrangement uses TRBV29-1 and TRBJ2-3; 13 bases agree with TRBD2. The V and J ends lost 0 bases and 4 bases, in that order; junction bases with no gene match: 10. In germline, CDR1 is SQVTM, CDR2 ANQGSEA. The CDR3 extends over 18 amino acids. Written as DNA, the CDR3 is TGCAGCGTTGAAGATCGGACTAGCGGGGGCGTGGGGGCAGATACGCAGTATTTT. It translates to CSVEDRTSGGVGADTQYF.

The CDR3 sequence is CASSPRSLSSYNEQFF. CDR3 nucleotide sequence: TGTGCCAGCAGCCCTAGATCACTGAGCTCCTACAATGAGCAGTTCTTC. This chain connects TRBV5-6 to TRBJ2-1; D is ambiguous. This CDR3 is built from 16 residues. CDR1 is SGHDT, CDR2 YYEEEE, per germline. The V and J ends lost 4 bases and 0 bases respectively, with 14 bases between them.

This clone was observed a few times. The chain couples TRBV5-1 to TRBJ1-2, with D possibly TRBD1 on 6 matching bases. Germline V gene data show CDR1 as SGHRS and CDR2 as YFSETQ. The CDR3 totals 14 residues. Trimming pared 3 bases from V and 6 bases from J, leaving 15 bases between. The CDR3 loop is CASSYDGQPNGYTF. CDR3 nucleotides: TGCGCCAGCAGCTACGACGGACAGCCCAATGGCTACACCTTC.

The chain uses TRBV6-5 and TRBJ2-3; D not resolved. The V gene's germline CDR1 is MNHEY and CDR2 SVGAGI. CDR3 length: 13 residues. Trimming took off 6 bases at V and 2 bases at J, with 9 bases between the two ends. CDR3 nucleotides: TGTGCCAGCAGAAATCAGGACACAGATACGCAGTATTTT. It is translated as CASRNQDTDTQYF.

The rearrangement uses TRBV6-5 and TRBJ1-2, with D unclear. This CDR3 comprises 14 residues. CDR1 and CDR2 (germline): MNHEY, SVGAGI. Trimming cost V 5 bases and J 2 bases, with 12 bases left between them. The CDR3 here is CASSRQVSNYGYTF. CDR3 DNA: TGTGCCAGCAGTCGACAAGTCTCGAACTATGGCTACACCTTC.

The J gene is TRBJ2-4, the V gene TRBV28, with a possible D match to TRBD1 (6 bases). The germline CDR1 and CDR2 sequences are MDHEN and SYDVKM. Between the trimmed V and J ends, which lost 8 bases and 8 bases, there was a span of 16 bases. The length of the CDR3 is 13 residues. CDR3 region: CASRKAGADIQYF. For the CDR3, the DNA is TGTGCCAGCCGAAAGGCAGGGGCTGACATTCAGTACTTC.

On this clone: The same CDR3 is also encoded by other DNA sequences in this sample. This chain uses TRBV9 with TRBJ2-5, with D maybe TRBD1 (5 bases). Trimming left V 3 bases short and J 5 bases short, with 8 bases between. The CDR3 has 12 residues. The germline V gene encodes CDR1 SGDLS and CDR2 YYNGEE. CDR3 nucleotide sequence: TGTGCCAGCAGCGGCCCAGGGGAGACCCAGTACTTC. Its translation is CASSGPGETQYF.

This clone was seen more than once but under ten times. The chain links TRBV29-1 to TRBJ2-7; TRBD1 matches 8 bases. J lost 7 bases, V lost 4 bases, and 9 bases had no gene match. CDR3 length: 13 residues. Germline V gene sequence: CDR1 SQVTM, CDR2 ANQGSEA. The CDR3 nucleotides are TGCAGCGTTGGTCAGGGGGCTTTGGGGGAGCAGTACTTC. Residues: CSVGQGALGEQYF.

This clone occurred many times. The V gene is TRBV13, the J gene TRBJ1-3; D unclear. Germline V lookup: CDR1 PRHDT, CDR2 FYEKMQ (reference sequence). This CDR3 contains 14 residues. V was trimmed by 3 bases and J by 4 bases, leaving 10 bases between them. The CDR3 protein is CASSLRHDGNTIYF. CDR3 DNA: TGTGCCAGCAGCTTGCGACATGACGGAAACACCATATATTTT.

The V and J genes are TRBV14 and TRBJ2-1; D is unclear. The CDR3 loop spans 12 amino acids. Germline V gives CDR1 SGHDN, CDR2 FVKESK. V dropped 3 bases and J dropped 10 bases, with 10 bases sitting between them. The CDR3 DNA follows: TGTGCCAGCAGCCAGTCAAGGCGGGAGCAGTTCTTC. The encoded protein is CASSQSRREQFF.

J is TRBJ2-1 and V is TRBV9, with 7 positions matching TRBD2. The CDR3 totals 16 residues. J was trimmed by 2 bases and V by 3 bases; bases with no gene match: 8. Germline assignment: CDR1 SGDLS and CDR2 YYNGEE. Here the CDR3 DNA reads TGTGCCAGCAGCGGAATAGGAGCGGGACCCTACAATGAGCAGTTCTTC. It yields the protein CASSGIGAGPYNEQFF.

This rearrangement joins TRBV7-2 to TRBJ1-2; D gene unclear. Germline-derived CDR1 and CDR2 are SGHTA and FQGNSA. The CDR3 is 15 residues long. Between the trimmed V and J ends, which lost 1 base and 2 bases, there was a span of 11 bases. CDR3 bases: TGTGCCAGCAGCTTAGTCACAAACCAGAACTATGGCTACACCTTC. Protein product: CASSLVTNQNYGYTF.

This clone has a single count. The V call is TRBV7-3, the J call TRBJ2-7, with D unclear. CDR3 length equals 13 residues. The germline V gene encodes CDR1 SGHTA and CDR2 FQGTGA. V gave up 2 bases and J gave up 3 bases, with 8 bases separating them. Here the CDR3 DNA reads TGTGCCAGCAGCTTAGCCAGAGACTACGAGCAGTACTTC. This sequence encodes CASSLARDYEQYF.

Note on this clone: Other DNA variants within this sample encode the same CDR3. The chain couples TRBV5-1 to TRBJ2-3; D not certain. The CDR3 extends over 11 amino acids. The germline CDR1 and CDR2 sequences are SGHRS and YFSETQ. Trimming took 1 base from V and 5 from J, leaving 2 bases between them. CDR3 nucleotides: TGCGCCAGCAGCTTGAAAGATACGCAGTATTTT. Its protein is CASSLKDTQYF.

This clone was detected only a few times. V is TRBV29-1 and J is TRBJ1-5; D perhaps matches TRBD1 (5 bases). The CDR3 has 12 residues. CDR1 and CDR2 (germline): SQVTM, ANQGSEA. As DNA, the CDR3 is TGCACCCCTACTGAGGGGAATCAGCCCCAGCATTTT. Translated, it gives CTPTEGNQPQHF.

The gene calls are TRBV29-1 and TRBJ1-3, with D hard to call. Germline V gives CDR1 SQVTM, CDR2 ANQGSEA. This CDR3 is built from 11 residues. V dropped 3 bases and J dropped 4 bases, with 4 bases sitting between them. DNA of the CDR3: TGCAGCGTTGATGCAGGAAACACCATATATTTT. Translating it yields CSVDAGNTIYF. The full variable domain, with the rest looked up from reference TRBV29-1 and TRBJ1-3, is SAVISQKPSRDICQRGTSLTIQCQVDSQVTMMFWYRQQPGQSLTLIATANQGSEATYESGFVIDKFPISRPNLTFSTLTVSNMSPEDSSIYLCSVDAGNTIYFGEGSWLTVV.

This sequence joins TRBV29-1 and TRBJ2-1, with 9 bases that match TRBD1. This CDR3 spans 14 amino acids. V was pared by 5 bases and J by 6 bases, with 8 bases of the junction left unmatched. The germline V gene has CDR1 SQVTM and CDR2 ANQGSEA. The CDR3 bases are TGCAGCGTTTTTTCGGGACAGGGTTTCAATGAGCAGTTCTTC. This encodes CSVFSGQGFNEQFF.

The chain is built from TRBV4-2 and TRBJ2-7; 10 nucleotides match TRBD2. From germline, CDR1 is LGHNA and CDR2 YNFKEQ. The CDR3 runs 16 residues. Trimming removed 0 bases from V and 1 base from J; junction bases left unmatched: 3. The CDR3 coding sequence is TGTGCCAGCAGCCAAGATCTAGCGGGGGTATCCTACGAGCAGTACTTC. Amino acids: CASSQDLAGVSYEQYF.

This chain uses TRBV5-4 with TRBJ2-7; no firm D call. The CDR3 is made up of 17 amino acids. The ends were cut back, 3 bases at V and 2 bases at J, with 21 bases in the middle. Looked up from germline, CDR1 is SGHNT and CDR2 is YYREEE (reference sequence). This chain's CDR3 is CASSSTPDPTFAYEQYF. CDR3 DNA: TGTGCCAGCAGCTCAACCCCCGACCCTACCTTCGCCTACGAGCAGTACTTC.

This sequence joins TRBV29-1 and TRBJ2-1, with TRBD2 matching over 8 bases. Germline CDR1 SQVTM, CDR2 ANQGSEA. The CDR3 contains 14 residues. After removal of 7 bases from V and 0 bases from J, the junction contained 5 bases not matched to a gene. CDR3 DNA: TGCAGCGCCGGCGGGGGGCGCTCCTACAATGAGCAGTTCTTC. It encodes CSAGGGRSYNEQFF.